This T cell receptor (beta chain) appears in the sequencing data of a study of Ad26.COV2.S vaccination and SARS-CoV-2 variants. On the study more broadly: Recipients of Ad26.COV2.S got it intramuscularly, once or twice 56 days apart.

The repertoire was sequenced with immunoSEQ multiplex PCR; TCRdb's copy has only in-frame clones and lacks some. The data show roughly 250,000 clones, approximately 90% seen once. V dropped 5 bases and J dropped 1 base, with 19 bases sitting between them. This CDR3 has 17 residues. The germline V gene encodes CDR1 MGHDK and CDR2 SYGVNS. As for treatment: some 20 received Ad26.COV2.S at low or high dose, single or two shots; roughly five received placebo; per-sample allocation not given. Sampling happened 63 days after the first vaccine or placebo injection. Aged 18-55 years, donor was enrolled in Boston in about 2020.

The TCR originated in a person between 18 and 59 years old who received the Ad26.COV2.S COVID-19 vaccine or a placebo. Sequenced here: peripheral blood, sampled in a trial of Ad26.COV2.S vaccine versus placebo. The rearrangement joins TRBV25-1 to TRBJ2-3, with D possibly being TRBD1 or TRBD2 (6 bases each). CDR3 protein: CASSLLGAGGGTDTQYF. The CDR3 DNA follows: TGTGCCAGCAGTTTGCTGGGGGCCGGGGGCGGCACAGATACGCAGTATTTT.